Shown below are 11 T cell receptor beta chains from a single sample sequenced in a study of blood T cell repertoires in COVID-19. The data were produced by immunoSEQ multiplex PCR, yet TCRdb's version contains in-frame clones alone and is incomplete. The sample consists of about 120,000 clones, around nine tenths of them appearing once. Sequencing input: peripheral blood. Source of these receptors: a man aged 35-49 years with acute or convalescent COVID-19.

This rearrangement joins TRBV4-2 to TRBJ2-7; 9 positions match TRBD1. Trimming at V came to 1 base and at J to 4 bases, leaving 8 bases not matched to a gene. The CDR3 is made up of 16 amino acids. Germline assignment: CDR1 LGHNA and CDR2 YNFKEQ. Written as DNA, the CDR3 is TGTGCCAGCAGCCAAGTGGGGGGTGACAGGGGGTACGAGCAGTACTTC. It translates to CASSQVGGDRGYEQYF.

The CDR3 region has the DNA TGTGCCAGCAGCAGAGCCTCAGGGGATGGGGGAAACACCATATATTTT. Translation: CASSRASGDGGNTIYF. This chain connects TRBV13 to TRBJ1-3; D may be TRBD1 (6 bases). V gave up 5 bases and J gave up 4 bases, with 18 bases separating them. The CDR3 contains 16 residues. Looked up from germline, CDR1 is PRHDT and CDR2 is FYEKMQ (reference sequence).

CDR3 sequence (DNA): TGTGCCAGCAGCTTGCAAGGACAGTCCTACGAGCAGTACTTC. This sequence encodes CASSLQGQSYEQYF. The rearrangement uses TRBV5-4 and TRBJ2-7; possibly TRBD1 for D (6 bases). This CDR3 comprises 14 residues. The V and J ends lost 1 base and 1 base respectively, with 9 bases between them. Germline loops: CDR1 SGHNT, CDR2 YYREEE (reference sequence).

The J gene is TRBJ2-7, the V gene TRBV4-3; 12 positions agree with TRBD1. The CDR3 totals 14 residues. Germline assignment: CDR1 LGHNA and CDR2 YSLEER. J lost 5 bases, V lost 5 bases, and 4 bases had no gene match. The CDR3 sequence: CASSKGQGADEQYF. The CDR3 DNA reads TGCGCCAGCAGCAAGGGACAGGGGGCGGACGAGCAGTACTTC.

The chain employs TRBV29-1 and TRBJ1-2, with D tentatively TRBD1 (6 bases). The length of the CDR3 is 15 residues. V lost 6 bases and J 1 base, leaving 18 bases between the germline ends. From germline, CDR1 is SQVTM and CDR2 ANQGSEA. The CDR3 nucleotides read TGCAGCGTCGTTGGATACAGGGATCATAACTATGGCTACACCTTC. As protein: CSVVGYRDHNYGYTF.

The chain is built from TRBV11-2 and TRBJ2-7; D perhaps matches TRBD2 (5 bases). The CDR3 runs to 15 residues. Germline V gene data show CDR1 as SGHAT and CDR2 as FQNNGV. V lost 2 bases and J lost 0, with 11 bases in between. The chain's CDR3 is CASSLNRLSSYEQYF. CDR3 in DNA: TGTGCCAGCAGCTTAAACAGACTAAGCTCCTACGAGCAGTACTTC. Filled out from reference TRBV11-2 and TRBJ2-7, the complete variable domain reads EAGVAQSPRYKIIEKRQSVAFWCNPISGHATLYWYQQILGQGPKLLIQFQNNGVVDDSQLPKDRFSAERLKGVDSTLKIQPAKLEDSAVYLCASSLNRLSSYEQYFGPGTRLTVT.

As regards this clone: The junction shows a germline mismatch at one end, possibly a read error. J is TRBJ2-2 and V is TRBV7-2, with D possibly matching TRBD1 (5 bases). The V gene's germline CDR1 is SGHTA and CDR2 FQGNSA. The CDR3 has 14 amino acids. Written as DNA, the CDR3 is TGTGCCAGCACGACAGTCGCGAAAACCGGGGAGCTGTTTTTT. As protein: CASTTVAKTGELFF.

This clone was counted between two and nine times. V usage is TRBV9 and J usage is TRBJ2-3; D is undetermined. Germline values: CDR1 SGDLS, CDR2 YYNGEE. The CDR3 extends over 12 amino acids. V was shortened by 3 bases and J by 3 bases, with 5 bases between the two germline ends. The CDR3 here is CASSARTDTQYF. CDR3 DNA sequence: TGTGCCAGCAGCGCGAGGACAGATACGCAGTATTTT. Full variable domain (rest looked up from reference TRBV9 and TRBJ2-3): DSGVTQTPKHLITATGQRVTLRCSPRSGDLSVYWYQQSLDQGLQFLIQYYNGEERAKGNILERFSAQQFPDLHSELNLSSLELGDSALYFCASSARTDTQYFGPGTRLTVL.

The gene calls are TRBV9 and TRBJ1-1; TRBD1 might be the D (5 bases). Germline V lookup: CDR1 SGDLS, CDR2 YYNGEE. V was clipped by 1 base and J by 4 bases, with 14 bases between them. The CDR3 loop spans 15 amino acids. The CDR3 is CASSVTEQEGTEAFF. Written as DNA, the CDR3 is TGTGCCAGCAGCGTAACGGAACAGGAAGGCACTGAAGCTTTCTTT.

The genes are TRBV7-9 and TRBJ2-7, with TRBD1 identical over 8 bases. The V gene end was trimmed by 2 bases and the J gene end by 5 bases; junction bases not matched to a gene: 5. The CDR3 consists of 14 residues. Germline CDR1 and CDR2: SEHNR and FQNEAQ (reference sequence). CDR3 sequence: CASSLPTGVHEQYF. In nucleotides, the CDR3 is TGTGCCAGCAGCTTACCGACAGGGGTACACGAGCAGTACTTC.

The chain recombines TRBV5-1 with TRBJ2-1; the match to TRBD1 covers 9 bases. CDR3 length: 15 residues. Germline trimming cut 3 bases from V and 4 bases from J; bases unmatched to any gene: 5. The germline V gene has CDR1 SGHRS and CDR2 YFSETQ. The CDR3 DNA reads as TGCGCCAGCAGCTCTGGACAGGGGTTATACAATGAGCAGTTCTTC. Its protein is CASSSGQGLYNEQFF.